The 20 T cell receptor beta chains below come from one sample, sequenced in a study of type 1 and type 2 diabetes patients. Genomic DNA was the PCR template. A primer set of 30 forward and 13 reverse primers amplified the CDR3. A single record per CDR3 protein comes from TCRdb applying MiXCR to the multiplex PCR reads. The table includes about 250,000 distinct CDR3 sequences, more than 45% detected once. Sequenced material: peripheral blood mononuclear cells (PBMCs). Receptors were obtained from a young man with type 2 diabetes.

A remark on this clonotype: It may be a read error: a sequence one base away is much more abundant. As DNA, the CDR3 is TGTGCCTGGAGCGGAAGTAGGGGACAGGGGGCTTACGGGCAGTACTTC. This codes for CAWSGSRGQGAYGQYF. The gene calls are TRBV30 and TRBJ2-7, with TRBD1 matching 12 bases. The CDR3 totals 16 residues. The germline V gene encodes CDR1 GTSNPN and CDR2 SVGIG (reference sequence). The variable domain in full, with the rest retrieved from reference TRBV30 and TRBJ2-7, is SQTIHQWPATLVQPVGSPLSLECTVEGTSNPNLYWYRQAAGRGLQLLFYSVGIGQISSEVPQNLSASRPQDRQFILSSKKLLLSDSGFYLCAWSGSRGQGAYGQYFGPGTRLTVT.

This clonotype has just a few counts. V is TRBV2 and J is TRBJ1-1; maybe TRBD1 (5 bases). CDR1 and CDR2 from the germline V gene are SNHLY and FYNNEI. This CDR3 contains 15 residues. The germline V and J ends were trimmed by 1 base and 2 bases, with 11 bases remaining between them. The CDR3 sequence is CASSEEGAGNTEAFF. The CDR3, as DNA: TGTGCCAGCAGTGAAGAAGGGGCTGGAAACACTGAAGCTTTCTTT.

This sequence joins TRBV6-2 or TRBV6-3 and TRBJ2-7, with unresolved D. Germline V gene lookup returns CDR1 MNHEY and CDR2 SVGEGT. V lost 5 bases and J 6 bases, leaving 14 bases between the germline ends. This CDR3 is 13 amino acids long. The CDR3 reads CASSVKRSAEQYF. CDR3 sequence (DNA): TGTGCCAGCAGTGTCAAAAGGTCGGCCGAGCAGTACTTC.

This clonotype has a handful of counts. The chain employs TRBV19 and TRBJ1-2; D gene unclear. The CDR3 length is 14 residues. The germline V gene has CDR1 LNHDA and CDR2 SQIVND (reference sequence). V lost 5 bases and J lost 8, with 18 bases in between. The DNA for the CDR3 is TGTGCCAGTAGTTCGGGTGCGCCCATGGGGGGCTACACCTTC. It is translated as CASSSGAPMGGYTF. The variable domain in full, with the rest retrieved from reference TRBV19 and TRBJ1-2, is DGGITQSPKYLFRKEGQNVTLSCEQNLNHDAMYWYRQDPGQGLRLIYYSQIVNDFQKGDIAEGYSVSREKKESFPLTVTSAQKNPTAFYLCASSSGAPMGGYTFGSGTRLTVV.

V gene TRBV19 combines with J gene TRBJ2-1; D is perhaps TRBD2 (6 bases). Trimming shortened V by 6 bases and J by 9 bases, and 27 bases separated the two germline ends. The CDR3 sequence is 17 residues long. CDR1 and CDR2 from the germline V gene are LNHDA and SQIVND (reference sequence). As DNA, the CDR3 is TGTGCCAGTAGCAGTTTCCCGGCTCGACTAGATGGCAGTGAGCAGTTCTTC. Translating it yields CASSSFPARLDGSEQFF.

This chain uses TRBV7-9 with TRBJ1-1, with D tentatively TRBD1 (6 bases). The CDR3 covers 12 residues. Germline CDR1 and CDR2: SEHNR and FQNEAQ (reference sequence). V lost 8 bases and J lost 4, with 11 bases in between. CDR3 in DNA: TGTGCCAGCGAGGGGGATTTCACTGAAGCTTTCTTT. Translated, it gives CASEGDFTEAFF.

Comment on this clonotype: A junction boundary mismatches the germline segment, possibly from a read error. The V and J genes are TRBV13 and TRBJ1-6, with TRBD1 identical over 8 bases. Per the germline V gene, CDR1 is PRHDT and CDR2 is FYEKMQ (reference sequence). The CDR3 spans 15 residues. CDR3 nucleotide sequence: TGTGCCAGCGGCTTAGAGGGGACAGGCCGTTCACCCCTCCACTTT. As protein: CASGLEGTGRSPLHF.

Concerning this clonotype itself: A read error may be the cause here, since a much bigger clone is one base away. V is TRBV2 and J is TRBJ2-6; 8 bases fit TRBD1. The CDR3 covers 17 residues. In germline, CDR1 is SNHLY, CDR2 FYNNEI. The CDR3: CASAWTGKGSGANVPTF. The DNA for the CDR3 is TGTGCCAGCGCCTGGACAGGGAAGGGCTCTGGGGCCAACGTCCCGACTTTC.

This clonotype was observed a few times. V and J are TRBV6-2 or TRBV6-3 and TRBJ2-7; D is unclear. CDR3 length: 14 residues. V was trimmed by 5 bases and J by 5 bases, leaving 16 bases between them. Looked up from germline, CDR1 is MNHEY and CDR2 is SVGEGT. CDR3 nucleotide sequence: TGTGCCAGCAGTGGACCATTTCGGCTCGACGAGCAGTACTTC. Translated, it gives CASSGPFRLDEQYF.

The chain carries TRBV28 and TRBJ2-1; 8 bases line up with TRBD2. Looked up from germline, CDR1 is MDHEN and CDR2 is SYDVKM. This CDR3 spans 14 amino acids. The V segment lost 5 bases and the J segment 2 bases; nucleotides outside the gene matches: 2. The CDR3 region has the DNA TGTGCCAGCAGTGAAGCGGGAGCCTACAATGAGCAGTTCTTC. This gives the protein CASSEAGAYNEQFF.

The CDR3 spells CASSPTSRISYEQYF. CDR3 DNA sequence: TGTGCCAGCAGCCCCACGTCGAGGATTTCCTACGAGCAGTACTTC. The genes are TRBV7-3 and TRBJ2-5; D remains ambiguous. The DNA end lines up better with TRBJ2-7; the J call may be wrong. The CDR3 is 15 amino acids. Germline V gene lookup returns CDR1 SGHTA and CDR2 FQGTGA.

This rearrangement joins TRBV7-2 to TRBJ2-1; D is possibly TRBD2 (7 bases). V lost 4 bases and J 5 bases, leaving 12 bases between the germline ends. The CDR3 consists of 14 residues. The germline V gene has CDR1 SGHTA and CDR2 FQGNSA. The CDR3 protein is CASSSARGHNEQFF. In DNA form, the CDR3 reads TGTGCCAGCAGCTCGGCGCGGGGGCACAATGAGCAGTTCTTC. Full variable domain (missing parts from reference TRBV7-2 and TRBJ2-1): GAGVSQSPSNKVTEKGKDVELRCDPISGHTALYWYRQSLGQGLEFLIYFQGNSAPDKSGLPSDRFSAERTGGSVSTLTIQRTQQEDSAVYLCASSSARGHNEQFFGPGTRLTVL.

The genes are TRBV2 and TRBJ2-7; 10 bases align to TRBD1. CDR1 and CDR2 (germline): SNHLY, FYNNEI. Trimming at V came to 7 bases and at J to 5 bases, leaving 5 bases not matched to a gene. The CDR3 consists of 13 residues. The CDR3 is CASIRDRGHEQYF. CDR3 in DNA: TGTGCCAGCATACGGGACAGGGGCCACGAGCAGTACTTC.

This clonotype was counted at least ten times. The chain has TRBV15 and TRBJ2-7; D gene unclear. The CDR3 is made up of 15 amino acids. Germline loops: CDR1 LNHNV, CDR2 YYDKDF (reference sequence). The germline V and J ends were trimmed by 0 bases and 5 bases, with 14 bases remaining between them. In DNA form, the CDR3 reads TGTGCCACCAGCAGAGAGGCTAGTCTTTACCACGAGCAGTACTTC. It is translated as CATSREASLYHEQYF.

The chain joins TRBV28 to TRBJ2-3, with a possible D match to TRBD1 (5 bases). There are 17 residues in the CDR3. Germline loops: CDR1 MDHEN, CDR2 SYDVKM. The V end lost 4 bases, the J end lost 2 bases, and 19 bases lay between the germline ends. The CDR3 DNA sequence: TGTGCCAGCAGTTCCCCCGCCCAGGGATTCAACACAGATACGCAGTATTTT. This translates into CASSSPAQGFNTDTQYF.

V is TRBV7-3 and J is TRBJ1-1, with TRBD1 as a possible D gene (5 bases). CDR3 length equals 13 residues. Trimming removed 9 bases from V and 4 bases from J, with 15 bases in between. CDR1 and CDR2 (germline): SGHTA, FQGTGA. The CDR3: CARSDWGTTEAFF. CDR3 nucleotide sequence: TGTGCCAGAAGTGATTGGGGGACCACTGAAGCTTTCTTT.

This clonotype was found a few times. CDR3 amino acids: CSVESASSNTGELFF. Here the CDR3 DNA reads TGCAGCGTTGAGTCGGCTAGTTCGAACACCGGGGAGCTGTTTTTT. The chain couples TRBV29-1 to TRBJ2-2; D unclear. The CDR3 is 15 amino acids. V was pared by 3 bases and J by 0 bases, with 11 bases between. The germline V gene has CDR1 SQVTM and CDR2 ANQGSEA.

V usage is TRBV6-6 and J usage is TRBJ2-1, with TRBD2 matching over 11 bases. V was clipped by 7 bases and J by 5 bases; unmatched bases: 4. The CDR3 consists of 14 residues. Germline lookup yields CDR1 MNHNY and CDR2 SVGAGI (reference sequence). CDR3 protein: CASIGTSGNNEQFF. The CDR3 DNA reads as TGTGCCAGCATTGGGACTAGCGGAAACAATGAGCAGTTCTTC.

In its sample, this clonotype was seen a few times. The V call is TRBV27, the J call TRBJ2-7; 7 bases align to TRBD1. J gave up 2 bases and V 6 bases, and 13 bases lay outside the gene matches. This CDR3 has 16 amino acids. From germline, CDR1 is MNHEY and CDR2 SMNVEV (reference sequence). DNA for the CDR3: TGTGCCAGCAGGGCAACCTCCAGGGGGTATACCTACGAGCAGTACTTC. Its protein is CASRATSRGYTYEQYF.

The V and J genes are TRBV7-2 and TRBJ2-1; unclear D gene. Germline values: CDR1 SGHTA, CDR2 FQGNSA. The CDR3 is 12 residues long. Trimming took off 11 bases at V and 8 bases at J, with 16 bases between the two ends. This chain's CDR3 is CAWSRVGDEQFF. The CDR3 nucleotides read TGTGCCTGGAGTCGGGTCGGCGATGAGCAGTTCTTC. The full variable domain, its missing parts supplied by reference TRBV7-2 and TRBJ2-1, is GAGVSQSPSNKVTEKGKDVELRCDPISGHTALYWYRQSLGQGLEFLIYFQGNSAPDKSGLPSDRFSAERTGGSVSTLTIQRTQQEDSAVYLCAWSRVGDEQFFGPGTRLTVL.